This T cell receptor beta chain came from a study of Ad26.COV2.S vaccination and SARS-CoV-2 variants. Across the whole study: Intramuscular Ad26.COV2.S doses were given once or twice, 56 days apart.

The assay was immunoSEQ multiplex PCR, and TCRdb's table has in-frame clones only and misses some. The sample contains roughly 270,000 clones, around 87% of which appear only once. Noted treatment: some 19 received Ad26.COV2.S at low or high dose, single or two shots; about 5 received placebo; per-sample allocation not given. On day 63 after the first injection, vaccine and placebo recipients gave samples. The CDR3 is made up of 13 amino acids. With 7 bases removed from V and 6 bases from J, the gap between germline ends came to 15 bases. Germline-derived CDR1 and CDR2 are MNHEY and SMNVEV (reference sequence).

The chain uses TRBV27 and TRBJ1-2; D uncertain. Specimen: peripheral blood, collected in a trial of Ad26.COV2.S vaccine versus placebo. The receptor was isolated from a person aged 18-60 years who received the Ad26.COV2.S COVID-19 vaccine or a placebo. The CDR3: CASKSDRADGYTF. In nucleotides, the CDR3 is TGTGCCAGCAAAAGTGACCGGGCCGATGGCTACACCTTC.